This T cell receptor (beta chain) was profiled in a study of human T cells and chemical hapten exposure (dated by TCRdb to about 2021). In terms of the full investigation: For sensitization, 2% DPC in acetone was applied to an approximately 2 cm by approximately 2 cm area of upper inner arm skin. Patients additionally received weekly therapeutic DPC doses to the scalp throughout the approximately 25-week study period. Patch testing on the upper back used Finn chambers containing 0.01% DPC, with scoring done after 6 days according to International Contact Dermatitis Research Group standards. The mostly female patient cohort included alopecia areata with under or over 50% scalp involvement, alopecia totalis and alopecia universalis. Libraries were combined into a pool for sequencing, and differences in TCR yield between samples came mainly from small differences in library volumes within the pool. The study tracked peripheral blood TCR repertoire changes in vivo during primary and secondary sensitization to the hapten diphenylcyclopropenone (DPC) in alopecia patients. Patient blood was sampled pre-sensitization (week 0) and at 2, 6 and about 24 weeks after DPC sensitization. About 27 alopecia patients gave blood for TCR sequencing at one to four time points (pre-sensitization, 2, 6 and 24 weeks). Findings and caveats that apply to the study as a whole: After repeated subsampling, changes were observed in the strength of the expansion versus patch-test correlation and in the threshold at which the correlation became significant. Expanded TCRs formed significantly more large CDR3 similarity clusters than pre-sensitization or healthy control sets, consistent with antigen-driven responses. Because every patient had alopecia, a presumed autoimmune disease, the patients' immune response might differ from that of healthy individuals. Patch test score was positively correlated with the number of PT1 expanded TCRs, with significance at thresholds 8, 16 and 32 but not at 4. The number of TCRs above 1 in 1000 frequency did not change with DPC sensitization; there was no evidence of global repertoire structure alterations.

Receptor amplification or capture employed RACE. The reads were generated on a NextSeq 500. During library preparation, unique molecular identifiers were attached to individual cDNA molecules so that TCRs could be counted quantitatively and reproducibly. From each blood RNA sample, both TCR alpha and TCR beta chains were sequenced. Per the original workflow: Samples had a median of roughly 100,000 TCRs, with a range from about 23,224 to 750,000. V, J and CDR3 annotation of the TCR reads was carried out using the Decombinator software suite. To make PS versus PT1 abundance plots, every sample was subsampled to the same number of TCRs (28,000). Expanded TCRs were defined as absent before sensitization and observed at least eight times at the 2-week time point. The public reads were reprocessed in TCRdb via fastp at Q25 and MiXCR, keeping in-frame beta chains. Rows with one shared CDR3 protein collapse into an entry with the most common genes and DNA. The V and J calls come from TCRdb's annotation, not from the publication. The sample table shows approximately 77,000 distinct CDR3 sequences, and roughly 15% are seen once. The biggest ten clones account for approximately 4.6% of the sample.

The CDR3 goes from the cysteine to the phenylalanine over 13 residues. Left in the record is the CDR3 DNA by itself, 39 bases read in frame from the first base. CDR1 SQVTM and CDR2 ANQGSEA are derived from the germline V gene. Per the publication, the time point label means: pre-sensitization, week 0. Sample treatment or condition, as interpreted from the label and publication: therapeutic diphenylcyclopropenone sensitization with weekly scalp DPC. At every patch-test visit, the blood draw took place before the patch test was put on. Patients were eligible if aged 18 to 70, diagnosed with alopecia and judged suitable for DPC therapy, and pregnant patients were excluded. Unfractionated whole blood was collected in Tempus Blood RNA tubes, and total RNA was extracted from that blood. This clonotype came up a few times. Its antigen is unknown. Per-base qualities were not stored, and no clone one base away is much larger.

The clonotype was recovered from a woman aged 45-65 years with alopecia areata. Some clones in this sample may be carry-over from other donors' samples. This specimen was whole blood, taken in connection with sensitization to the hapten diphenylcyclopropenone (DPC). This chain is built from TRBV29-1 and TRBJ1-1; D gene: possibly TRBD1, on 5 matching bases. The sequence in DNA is TGCACGTTTTACAGGAGCCCGAACACTGAAGCTTTCTTT. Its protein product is CTFYRSPNTEAFF.